This T cell receptor (beta chain) is from a study of blood T cells in healthy people across ages. Then a second PCR, running roughly 7 to 11 cycles, was carried out with a sample-barcoded 5' primer and a J-beta primer mix. TCRdb reprocessed the 5' RACE reads via MiXCR and lists one record per CDR3 protein. The sample contains about 640,000 distinct CDR3 sequences, 25% to 35% of which appear only once. This clonotype was found a few times. Its antigen remains unidentified. The study's findings and limits: With naive T cell percentage, TCR beta diversity showed a strong correlation. Any conclusive comparison of naive versus antigen-experienced cells was prevented by using unsorted PBMCs.

Sequenced sample: blood. The TCR originated in a woman older than 75 in good health.

The CDR3 protein is CASGNPGQGSLTEAFF. CDR3 coding DNA: TGTGCCAGCGGGAACCCGGGACAGGGGTCCCTAACTGAAGCTTTCTTT. This chain links TRBV6-1 with TRBJ1-1; 10 nucleotides line up with TRBD1. Trimming removed 8 bases from V and 5 bases from J; junction bases left unmatched: 14. Germline V CDR1 and CDR2: MNHNS, SASEGT. This CDR3 contains 16 residues.